This T cell receptor beta chain was identified in a study of T cells after yellow fever vaccination. TCRdb passed the 5' RACE reads through MiXCR, listing each CDR3 protein once. The data show 300,000 or so distinct CDR3 sequences, with approximately 3.9% seen just once and less than 25% held by the top ten. The V and J ends lost 4 bases and 5 bases respectively, with 18 bases between them. The germline gives CDR1 MNHEY, CDR2 SVGAGI. The CDR3 extends over 16 amino acids. Study-level findings and limits: A minor fraction of clonotypes spanned both CD4 and CD8 compartments.

This clonotype was seen repeatedly, ten times or more. Its antigen remains unknown. This receptor was obtained from a man aged 18-30 years who received the YFV17D yellow fever vaccine. The V gene is TRBV6-5, the J gene TRBJ1-5; D is possibly TRBD1 (5 bases). The source material was PBMCs, sampled 5 days after the yellow fever booster vaccination. CDR3 in DNA: TGTGCCAGCAGTTCGACCCAAGGGACCCCTGATCAGCCCCAGCATTTT. It is translated as CASSSTQGTPDQPQHF.